Sequencing of this T cell receptor beta chain was carried out in a study of shared clonotypes between healthy human individuals. The repertoire was sequenced with immunoSEQ multiplex PCR; TCRdb's copy has only in-frame clones and lacks some. The sample has approximately 740,000 clones; over 65% are singletons. Study outcomes and limitations: Memory subsets generally showed smaller estimated richness than naive subsets did.

As regards this clone: Its antigen is not known.

This receptor was obtained from a woman in her twenties or thirties in good health. Sequenced material: memory CD4+ T cells sorted from blood. The subset is: CD45RA-negative fraction.

CDR3 in DNA: TGTGCCAGCACCTCCACGAGGGACAGGGGTGGTGAAAAACTGTTTTTT. As protein: CASTSTRDRGGEKLFF. The rearrangement uses TRBV7-3 and TRBJ1-4, with 10 positions matching TRBD1. The CDR3 contains 16 residues. CDR1 is SGHTA and CDR2 is FQGTGA in the germline V gene. V was clipped by 7 bases and J by 7 bases; unmatched bases: 12.